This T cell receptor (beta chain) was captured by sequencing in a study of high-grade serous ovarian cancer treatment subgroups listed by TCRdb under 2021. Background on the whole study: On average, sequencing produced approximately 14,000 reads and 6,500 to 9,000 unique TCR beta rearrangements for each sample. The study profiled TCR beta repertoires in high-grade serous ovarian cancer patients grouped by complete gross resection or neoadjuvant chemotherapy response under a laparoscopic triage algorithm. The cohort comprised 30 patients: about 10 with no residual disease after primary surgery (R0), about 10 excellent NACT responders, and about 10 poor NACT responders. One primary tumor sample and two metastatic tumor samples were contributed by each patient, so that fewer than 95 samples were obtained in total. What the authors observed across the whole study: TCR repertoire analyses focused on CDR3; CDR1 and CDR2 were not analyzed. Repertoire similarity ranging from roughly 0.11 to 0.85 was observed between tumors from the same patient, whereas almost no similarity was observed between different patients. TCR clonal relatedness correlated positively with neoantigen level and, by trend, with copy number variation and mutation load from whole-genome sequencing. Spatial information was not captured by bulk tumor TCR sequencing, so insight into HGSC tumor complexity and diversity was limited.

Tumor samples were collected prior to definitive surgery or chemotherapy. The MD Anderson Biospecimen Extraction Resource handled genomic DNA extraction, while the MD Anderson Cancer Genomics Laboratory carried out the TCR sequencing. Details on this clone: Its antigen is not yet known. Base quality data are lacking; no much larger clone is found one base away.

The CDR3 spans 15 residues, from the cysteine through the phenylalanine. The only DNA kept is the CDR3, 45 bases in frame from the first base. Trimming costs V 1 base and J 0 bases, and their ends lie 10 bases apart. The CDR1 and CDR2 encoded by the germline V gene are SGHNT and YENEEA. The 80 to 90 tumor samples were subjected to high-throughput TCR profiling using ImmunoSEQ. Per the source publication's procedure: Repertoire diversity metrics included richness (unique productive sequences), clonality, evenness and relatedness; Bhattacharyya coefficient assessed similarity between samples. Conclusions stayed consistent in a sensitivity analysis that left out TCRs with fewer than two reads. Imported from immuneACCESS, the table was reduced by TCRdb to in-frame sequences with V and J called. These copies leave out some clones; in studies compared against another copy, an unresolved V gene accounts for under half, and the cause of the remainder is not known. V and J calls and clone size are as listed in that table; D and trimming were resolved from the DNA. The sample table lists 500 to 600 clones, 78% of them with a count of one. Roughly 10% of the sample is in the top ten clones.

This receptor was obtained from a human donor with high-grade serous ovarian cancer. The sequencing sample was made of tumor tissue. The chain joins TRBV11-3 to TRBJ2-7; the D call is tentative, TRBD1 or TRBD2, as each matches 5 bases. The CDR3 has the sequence CASSLAAGTSYEQYF. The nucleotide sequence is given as TGTGCCAGCAGCTTAGCGGCAGGGACCTCCTACGAGCAGTACTTC.